The 2 T cell receptor beta chains listed next were all sequenced from one sample in a study of CD8 T cells in ankylosing spondylitis. TCRdb processed the 5' RACE reads anew with MiXCR; each CDR3 protein has one entry. The table shows 200,000 or so distinct CDR3 sequences, with about an eighth occurring only once. The specimen sequenced was blood, either unsorted or a sorted T cell fraction (not recorded which). These receptors all come from a female donor with ankylosing spondylitis or in good health (not recorded which).

As regards this clonotype: A read error is possible here, since a much larger clone lies one base away. The chain employs TRBV28 and TRBJ1-6, with D uncertain. The CDR3 consists of 12 residues. Germline V CDR1 and CDR2: MDHEN, SYDVKM. The DNA for the CDR3 is TGTGCCAACAGTTTAATAGACTCACCCCTCCACTTT. Amino acid sequence: CANSLIDSPLHF.

In its sample, this clonotype was seen a few times. The chain recombines TRBV7-9 with TRBJ2-6; D call uncertain. Germline V lookup: CDR1 SEHNR, CDR2 FQNEAQ (reference sequence). The CDR3 is 15 amino acids. Trimming shortened V by 0 bases and J by 2 bases, and 5 bases separated the two germline ends. Written as DNA, the CDR3 is TGTGCCAGCAGCTTAGCGTTAGCTGGGGCCAACGTCCTGACTTTC. This encodes CASSLALAGANVLTF.